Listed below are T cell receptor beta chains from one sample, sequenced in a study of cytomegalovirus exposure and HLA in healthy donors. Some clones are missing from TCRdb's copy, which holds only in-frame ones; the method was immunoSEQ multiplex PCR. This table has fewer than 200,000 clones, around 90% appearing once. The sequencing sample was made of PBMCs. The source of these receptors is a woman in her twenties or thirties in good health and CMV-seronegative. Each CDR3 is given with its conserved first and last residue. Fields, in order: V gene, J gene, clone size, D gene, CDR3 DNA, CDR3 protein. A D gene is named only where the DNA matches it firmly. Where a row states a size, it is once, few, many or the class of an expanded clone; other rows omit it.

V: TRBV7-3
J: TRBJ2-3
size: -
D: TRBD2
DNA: TGTGCCAGCAGCCCAAGTAGCGGGAGGGGCGCAGATACGCAGTATTTT
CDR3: CASSPSSGRGADTQYF

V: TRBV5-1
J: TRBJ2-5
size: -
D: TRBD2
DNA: TGCGCCAGCAGCTTGGGACTAGCGGGAGAGACCCAGTACTTC
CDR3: CASSLGLAGETQYF

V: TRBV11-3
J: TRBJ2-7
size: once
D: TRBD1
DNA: TGTGCCAGCAGCTTAGCCGGGACAGGGAACAGTGACGAGCAGTACTTC
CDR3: CASSLAGTGNSDEQYF

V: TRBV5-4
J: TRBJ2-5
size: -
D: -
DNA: TGTGCCAGCAGCTTGGTACAGGGTACGAAGACCCAGTACTTC
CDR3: CASSLVQGTKTQYF

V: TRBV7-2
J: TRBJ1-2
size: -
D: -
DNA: TGTGCCAGCAGCTTCCAGGGAGGTGATGGCTACACCTTC
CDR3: CASSFQGGDGYTF

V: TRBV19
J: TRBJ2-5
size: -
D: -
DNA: TGTGCCAGCCGTCCTCTGGGCGGACTCCAAGAGACCCAGTACTTC
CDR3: CASRPLGGLQETQYF

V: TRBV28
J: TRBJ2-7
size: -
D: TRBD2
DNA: TGTGCCAGCGGGCTAGCGGTGCCCTACGAGCAGTACTTC
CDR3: CASGLAVPYEQYF

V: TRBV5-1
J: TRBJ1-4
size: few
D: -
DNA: TGCGCCAGCAGCTTTACCGGTGCAACTAATGAAAAACTGTTTTTT
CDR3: CASSFTGATNEKLFF

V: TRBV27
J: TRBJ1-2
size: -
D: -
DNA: TGTGCCAGCAGCCCGTCAGGGAATAGTAACTATGGCTACACCTTC
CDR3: CASSPSGNSNYGYTF

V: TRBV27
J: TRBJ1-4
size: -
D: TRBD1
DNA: TGTGCCAGCAGCGTACTCCCCGGGACAGGGGTTGAAAAACTGTTTTTT
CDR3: CASSVLPGTGVEKLFF

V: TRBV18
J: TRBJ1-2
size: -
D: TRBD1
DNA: TGTGCCAGCTCACCAGCCGGGACAGGGAGCGGCTACACCTTC
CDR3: CASSPAGTGSGYTF

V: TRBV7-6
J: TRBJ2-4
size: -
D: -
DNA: TGTGCCAGCAGCTTAGTTGGGGGGGGCAACATTCAGTACTTC
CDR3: CASSLVGGGNIQYF

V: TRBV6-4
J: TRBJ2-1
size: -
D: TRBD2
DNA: TGTGCCAGCAGTGCGCAGGGAGGGAGGTCCTACAATGAGCAGTTCTTC
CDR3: CASSAQGGRSYNEQFF

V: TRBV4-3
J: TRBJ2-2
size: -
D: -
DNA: TGCGCCAGCTCATCCGCGGGAGCTCGGACAGGGTGGGGCACCGGGGAGCTGTTTTTT
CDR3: CASSSAGARTGWGTGELFF

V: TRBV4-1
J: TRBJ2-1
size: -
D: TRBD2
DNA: TGCGCCAGCAGCCAAGCGGGACTAGCGGGGGGCGAGCAGTTCTTC
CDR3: CASSQAGLAGGEQFF

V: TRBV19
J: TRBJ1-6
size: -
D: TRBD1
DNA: TGTGCCAGTAGGGGACAGTACCTTCTTGGACCCCTCCACTTT
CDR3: CASRGQYLLGPLHF

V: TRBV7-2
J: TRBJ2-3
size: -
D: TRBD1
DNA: TGTGCCAACTCACAGGGGACCTCAGATACGCAGTATTTT
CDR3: CANSQGTSDTQYF

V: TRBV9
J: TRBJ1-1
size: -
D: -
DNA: TGTGCCAGCAGCGTAGGAGGAGTAGAAATGAACACTGAAGCTTTCTTT
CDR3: CASSVGGVEMNTEAFF

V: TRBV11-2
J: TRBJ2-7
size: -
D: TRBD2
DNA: TGTGCCAGCAGCTTAGAGGGGGGACTAATGCGTGAGCAGTACTTC
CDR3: CASSLEGGLMREQYF

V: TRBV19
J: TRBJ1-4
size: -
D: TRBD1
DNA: TGTGCCAGTAGTATTGAGGGGGCGAGTTTTGAAAAACTGTTTTTT
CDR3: CASSIEGASFEKLFF

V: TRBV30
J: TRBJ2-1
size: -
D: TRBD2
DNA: TGTGCCTGGAGCGAGGGCCAGGGAGGGGAGGATGAGCAGTTCTTC
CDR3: CAWSEGQGGEDEQFF

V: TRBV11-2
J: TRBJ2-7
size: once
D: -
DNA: TGTGCCAGCAGCTTAGCAGGTCAAACCTACGAGCAGTACTTC
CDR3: CASSLAGQTYEQYF

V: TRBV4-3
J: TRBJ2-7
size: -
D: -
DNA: TGCGCCAGCAGCCAAGATAGACAGCCAACGGGCGAGCAGTACTTC
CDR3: CASSQDRQPTGEQYF

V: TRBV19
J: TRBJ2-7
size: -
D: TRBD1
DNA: TGTGCCAGTACCAGGGACAGCTTCTCCTACGAGCAGTACTTC
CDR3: CASTRDSFSYEQYF

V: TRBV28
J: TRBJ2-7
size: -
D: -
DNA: TGTGCCAGCACGAATGGGGCCCTCTCCTACGAGCAGTACTTC
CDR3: CASTNGALSYEQYF

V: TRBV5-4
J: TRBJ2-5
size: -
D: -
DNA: TGTGCCAGCAGCGCCGGTGGGCGAGAGACCCAGTACTTC
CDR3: CASSAGGRETQYF

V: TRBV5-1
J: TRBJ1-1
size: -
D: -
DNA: TGCGCCAGCAGTACAGGATTGCCCCGTCAGCTGAACACTGAAGCTTTCTTT
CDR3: CASSTGLPRQLNTEAFF

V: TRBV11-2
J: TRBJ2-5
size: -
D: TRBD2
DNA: TGTGCCAGCAGCTTACCCCAGCGGGGCTGGGAGACCCAGTACTTC
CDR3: CASSLPQRGWETQYF

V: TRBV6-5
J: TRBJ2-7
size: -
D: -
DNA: TGTGCCAGCAGTTTAGGAGGGGGCTGGAGCTCCTACGAGCAGTACTTC
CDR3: CASSLGGGWSSYEQYF